These 25 T cell receptor beta chains were all obtained from the same sample, sequenced in a study of T cell clonality in common variable immunodeficiency. Profiling relied on immunoSEQ multiplex PCR, and the TCRdb table lists in-frame clones only, not all of them. The sample was found to contain some 60,000 clones, and every one recurs. Sequenced sample: peripheral blood mononuclear cells. The receptors come from a person aged 18 to 75 in good health.

This clone was seen a few times. The read falls 3 residues short of the CDR3 end, and the missing part is taken from the germline J gene. The chain couples TRBV11-2 to TRBJ2-1; TRBD1 is a possible D gene (5 bases). The CDR3 has 11 residues. CDR1 SGHAT and CDR2 FQNNGV come from the germline V gene. Trimming stripped 3 bases from V and 9 bases from J, with 6 bases between. The sequenced CDR3 bases are TGTGCCAGCAGCTTTAGGGGTGAG. It is translated as CASSFRGE. The full CDR3 reads CASSFRGEQFF. The whole variable domain, filled in from reference TRBV11-2 and TRBJ2-1, reads EAGVAQSPRYKIIEKRQSVAFWCNPISGHATLYWYQQILGQGPKLLIQFQNNGVVDDSQLPKDRFSAERLKGVDSTLKIQPAKLEDSAVYLCASSFRGEQFFGPGTRLTVL.

This clone occurred many times. Read data end 3 residues before the CDR3 end; the end is taken from the germline J gene. The chain uses TRBV20-1 and TRBJ2-4; the match to TRBD1 covers 7 bases. The length of the CDR3 is 12 residues. CDR1 DFQATT and CDR2 SNEGSKA come from the germline V gene (reference sequence). Partial CDR3 DNA: TGCAGTGCTAGAGCTCCAGGGGACAGT. Translation gives CSARAPGDS. Given in full, the CDR3 is CSARAPGDSQYF.

This clone was seen ten or more times. The sequence runs out 3 residues before the end of the CDR3; the remainder is reconstructed from the germline J gene. The V gene is TRBV30, the J gene TRBJ1-1; TRBD1 aligns across 8 bases. Germline V lookup: CDR1 GTSNPN, CDR2 SVGIG (reference sequence). The CDR3 runs to 15 residues. The trim removed 2 bases at V and 5 bases at J, leaving 10 bases unmatched. The chain's CDR3 is CAWSLPYRGRTEAFF. CDR3 bases read: TGTGCCTGGAGTCTCCCGTACAGGGGGAGGACTGAA.

This clone was detected ten times or more. The read is 3 residues too short to cover the CDR3 end, so that end is filled in from the germline J gene. This sequence joins TRBV29-1 and TRBJ1-1; 7 bases are shared with TRBD1. Germline V gene lookup returns CDR1 SQVTM and CDR2 ANQGSEA. The J segment lost 6 bases and the V segment lost 2 bases, leaving 9 bases of the junction unmatched. The CDR3 contains 14 residues. Partial CDR3 DNA: TGCAGCGTTGAAAGGGTAGGGGGCTGGGCTGAA. Its protein is CSVERVGGWAE. The CDR3 in its entirety is CSVERVGGWAEAFF.

In this sample, this clone turned up many times. Coverage ceases 3 residues before the CDR3 finishes, and the germline J gene fills in the end. The gene calls are TRBV29-1 and TRBJ1-5, with 9 bases matching TRBD1. The germline CDR1 and CDR2 sequences are SQVTM and ANQGSEA. With V trimmed by 7 bases and J by 6 bases, 7 bases remained unmatched. This CDR3 is 13 amino acids long. The CDR3 region is CSARQGDGQPQHF. The covered CDR3 bases are TGCAGCGCCCGACAGGGGGACGGTCAGCCC.

This clone was counted ten times or more. The read ends 3 residues before the CDR3 terminus; that terminus is restored from the germline J gene. The chain employs TRBV6-2 or TRBV6-3 and TRBJ2-7; 8 bases align to TRBD2. CDR1 and CDR2 from the germline V gene are MNHEY and SVGEGT. V was clipped by 6 bases and J by 0 bases; unmatched bases: 4. This CDR3 region has 14 residues. CDR3 region: CASSLRGGSYEQYF. The sequenced CDR3 bases are TGTGCCAGCAGCCTACGGGGGGGCTCCTACGAG.

Many counts were recorded for this clone. The CDR3 end is not reached by the read, which stops 3 residues before it; the germline J gene fills it in. The chain links TRBV7-2 to TRBJ2-1; 13 bases match TRBD2. CDR3 length equals 15 residues. V dropped 3 bases and J dropped 8; count of bases not matched to a gene: 4. CDR1 is SGHTA and CDR2 is FQGNSA in the germline V gene. The sequenced CDR3 bases are TGTGCCAGCAGCTTCACTAGCGGGAGGGGTTATGAG. Protein: CASSFTSGRGYE. The complete CDR3 protein is CASSFTSGRGYEQFF.

This clone was seen ten or more times. The read gets to within 3 residues of the CDR3 end, and the germline J gene fills in the rest. The chain joins TRBV5-6 to TRBJ2-1; D is perhaps TRBD1 (6 bases). The germline V and J ends were trimmed by 0 bases and 9 bases, with 10 bases remaining between them. This CDR3 is 13 amino acids long. The germline V gene encodes CDR1 SGHDT and CDR2 YYEEEE. The CDR3 here is CASSLGARGEQFF. CDR3 DNA, as far as it was read: TGTGCCAGCAGCTTGGGGGCCAGGGGTGAG. Together with reference TRBV5-6 and TRBJ2-1, the CDR3 gives the full variable domain: DAGVTQSPTHLIKTRGQQVTLRCSPKSGHDTVSWYQQALGQGPQFIFQYYEEEERQRGNFPDRFSGHQFPNYSSELNVNALLLGDSALYLCASSLGARGEQFFGPGTRLTVL.

This clone was observed a few times. The CDR3 goes on 3 residues after the read ends, and that part is filled in from the germline J gene. The chain employs TRBV11-1 and TRBJ2-4; D unresolved. Germline loops: CDR1 SGHAT, CDR2 FQDESV (reference sequence). This CDR3 is 12 amino acids long. Trimming left V 5 bases short and J 6 bases short, with 8 bases between. CDR3 sequence: CASSPVGNIQYF. CDR3 bases read: TGTGCCAGCAGCCCGGTCGGAAACATT. Supplemented by reference TRBV11-1 and TRBJ2-4, the full variable domain reads EAEVAQSPRYKITEKSQAVAFWCDPISGHATLYWYRQILGQGPELLVQFQDESVVDDSQLPKDRFSAERLKGVDSTLKIQPAELGDSAMYLCASSPVGNIQYFGAGTRLSVL.

There are many counts of this clone. The CDR3 is cut off 3 residues early in the read; its end comes from the germline J gene. The chain carries TRBV5-1 and TRBJ2-3; D unclear. Per the germline V gene, CDR1 is SGHRS and CDR2 is YFSETQ. V was pared by 0 bases and J by 4 bases, with 6 bases between. The CDR3 loop spans 13 amino acids. The CDR3 bases that were read are TGCGCCAGCAGCTTGGCCCCGGCAGATACG. This translates into CASSLAPADT. The complete CDR3 protein is CASSLAPADTQYF.

In this sample, this clone turned up many times. The germline gene is not matched at one end of the junction; a read error may be the cause. The read stops 3 residues short of the end of the CDR3; the missing end is completed from the germline J gene. V usage is TRBV7-7 and J usage is TRBJ2-2; D is perhaps TRBD1 (6 bases). Germline lookup yields CDR1 SSHAT and CDR2 FNYEAQ (reference sequence). This CDR3 spans 14 amino acids. The CDR3 protein is CASSQDGGPGELFF. Incomplete CDR3 DNA: TGTGCTAGCAGCCAGGATGGGGGCCCCGGGGAG.

This clone came up many times. The read ends 3 residues shy of where the CDR3 ends; the end is completed using the germline J gene. The chain couples TRBV2 to TRBJ2-7; D might be TRBD1 (6 bases). Germline loops: CDR1 SNHLY, CDR2 FYNNEI. The CDR3 has 17 residues. With 4 bases removed from V and 0 bases from J, the gap between germline ends came to 19 bases. Incomplete CDR3 DNA: TGTGCCAGCAGTGTAACAGGACAGCGGACCCTCTCCTACGAG. It specifies CASSVTGQRTLSYE. The whole CDR3 protein is CASSVTGQRTLSYEQYF.

This clone was detected ten times or more. Read coverage stops 3 residues before the CDR3 terminus; the germline J gene supplies the remainder. The chain links TRBV18 to TRBJ2-1; tentative D call: TRBD2 (6 bases). Germline values: CDR1 KGHSH, CDR2 LQKENI. The length of the CDR3 is 14 residues. Trimming removed 4 bases at V and 4 bases at J, with 11 bases between. The CDR3 loop is CASSRGTLYNEQFF. CDR3 DNA, as far as it was read: TGTGCCAGCTCACGCGGGACTCTATACAATGAG.

This clone was counted ten times or more. The observed sequence ends 3 residues before the CDR3 terminus, with the missing tail filled in from the germline J gene. The chain employs TRBV2 and TRBJ2-6, with 7 nucleotides matching TRBD1. The CDR3 extends over 14 amino acids. Trimming cost V 8 bases and J 1 base; bases outside gene matches: 2. Per the germline V gene, CDR1 is SNHLY and CDR2 is FYNNEI. The sequenced CDR3 bases are TGTGCCAGCGCGGACAGGTCTGGGGCCAACGTC. This translates into CASADRSGANV. The full-length CDR3 reads as CASADRSGANVLTF.

Ten or more counts support this clone. CDR3 in amino acids: CASSPQGSTDTQYF. CDR3 DNA, as far as it was read: TGTGCCAGCTCACCCCAGGGATCTACGGATACG. The chain is built from TRBV18 and TRBJ2-3; D is perhaps TRBD1 (5 bases). The sequenced fragment ends 3 residues before the CDR3 boundary, so the rest is inferred from the germline J gene. Trimming pared 3 bases from V and 6 bases from J, leaving 13 bases between. The CDR3 is made up of 14 amino acids. Germline V gives CDR1 KGHSH, CDR2 LQKENI.

Many counts were recorded for this clone. The CDR3 end falls 3 residues outside the read, so it is completed with the germline J gene. The chain uses TRBV18 and TRBJ2-1; weak D call: TRBD2 (5 bases). The CDR3 contains 14 residues. Germline V CDR1 and CDR2: KGHSH, LQKENI. Trimming took 3 bases from V and 0 from J, leaving 6 bases between them. CDR3 residues: CASSPAGSYNEQFF. CDR3 DNA, as far as it was read: TGTGCCAGCTCACCTGCGGGCTCCTACAATGAG.

This clone has just a few counts. The sequence runs out 3 residues before the end of the CDR3; the remainder is reconstructed from the germline J gene. Other nucleotide sequences from this sample produce the same CDR3. The chain combines TRBV6-2 or TRBV6-3 with TRBJ2-3, with TRBD2 matching over 7 bases. Germline V CDR1 and CDR2: MNHEY, SVGEGT. The CDR3 is 13 residues long. V lost 9 bases to trimming and J lost 3 bases; unmatched junction nucleotides: 6. This CDR3 is CASRAGVTDTQYF. The part of the CDR3 DNA that was read is TGTGCCAGTAGGGCGGGAGTAACAGATACG.

To note about this clone: The read ends 3 residues before the CDR3 terminus; that terminus is restored from the germline J gene. This chain links TRBV6-2 or TRBV6-3 with TRBJ1-1; D remains unclear. Looked up from germline, CDR1 is MNHEY and CDR2 is SVGEGT. This CDR3 is built from 15 residues. The DNA read from the CDR3 is TGTGCCAGCAGTTACTCGACTTCCTTCTCCTACGAG. Translating gives CASSYSTSFSYE. The CDR3, in full, reads CASSYSTSFSYEAFF.

This clone was detected ten times or more. Read data end 3 residues before the CDR3 end; the end is taken from the germline J gene. The rearrangement uses TRBV7-9 and TRBJ1-1; 9 bases align to TRBD1. Germline V lookup: CDR1 SEHNR, CDR2 FQNEAQ (reference sequence). The CDR3 runs 15 residues. V dropped 5 bases and J dropped 0; count of bases not matched to a gene: 4. The CDR3 reads CASSPRDRVNTEAFF. Partial CDR3 DNA: TGTGCCAGCAGCCCCCGGGACAGGGTGAACACTGAA.

This clone was seen repeatedly, ten times or more. The DNA read from the CDR3 is TGTGCCAGCAGCCCAGCGCATGGACAGCCTGAA. It yields the protein CASSPAHGQPE. The whole CDR3 protein reads CASSPAHGQPEAFF. This chain connects TRBV7-9 to TRBJ1-1, with D maybe TRBD1 (6 bases). Coverage ceases 3 residues before the CDR3 finishes, and the germline J gene fills in the end. Germline CDR1 SEHNR, CDR2 FQNEAQ (reference sequence). CDR3 length equals 14 residues. V was cut by 5 bases and J by 6 bases, with 16 bases left in between.

In this sample, this clone turned up many times. With the read ending 3 residues before the CDR3 end, the germline J gene is used to fill in that end. The J gene is TRBJ2-7, the V gene TRBV28; 13 nucleotides line up with TRBD2. This CDR3 is 16 amino acids long. Germline trimming cut 3 bases from V and 4 bases from J; bases unmatched to any gene: 6. Germline loops: CDR1 MDHEN, CDR2 SYDVKM. The CDR3 sequence: CASSFMGLAGRYEQYF. CDR3 bases read: TGTGCCAGCAGTTTTATGGGACTAGCGGGAAGGTACGAG.

This clone was observed many times. The read is 3 residues too short to cover the CDR3 end, so that end is filled in from the germline J gene. V gene TRBV7-9 combines with J gene TRBJ2-1; TRBD1 is a possible D gene (5 bases). Per the germline V gene, CDR1 is SEHNR and CDR2 is FQNEAQ (reference sequence). The CDR3 extends over 12 amino acids. Trimming took 6 bases from V and 9 from J, leaving 12 bases between them. Partial CDR3 DNA: TGTGCCAGCAGGACAGTATCGACTGAG. Amino acid sequence: CASRTVSTE. The entire CDR3 protein reads CASRTVSTEQFF.

The table lists this clone with many counts. The read stops 3 residues short of the end of the CDR3; the missing end is completed from the germline J gene. V gene TRBV30 combines with J gene TRBJ1-5, with TRBD1 matching 8 bases. Trimming took 3 bases from V and 8 from J; bases not matched to a gene: 6. CDR3 size: 13 residues. Germline-derived CDR1 and CDR2 are GTSNPN and SVGIG (reference sequence). Partial CDR3 DNA: TGTGCCTGGAGCGGACAGGGTGGAGAGCCC. Translated: CAWSGQGGEP. Given in full, the CDR3 is CAWSGQGGEPQHF.

This clone was found many times. One end of the junction fails to match germline, which may point to a read error. The read ends 3 residues early relative to the CDR3; the germline J gene fills the gap. The rearrangement joins TRBV7-9 to TRBJ2-1, with TRBD1 matching 8 bases. The germline V gene encodes CDR1 SEHNR and CDR2 FQNEAQ (reference sequence). CDR3 length: 15 amino acids. CDR3 sequence: CASSPPGQAYSEQFF. The CDR3 bases that were read are TGTGCCAGCAGCCCCCCGGGACAGGCCTACAGTGAG.

At least ten counts were recorded for this clone. Sequencing ends 3 residues short of the CDR3 end; the germline J gene provides the rest. This chain joins TRBV6-1 and TRBJ2-3; D ambiguous. Germline CDR1 is MNHNS and CDR2 is SASEGT. Trimming shortened V by 4 bases and J by 2 bases, and 13 bases separated the two germline ends. The CDR3 sequence is 15 residues long. The CDR3 spells CASSATLFNTDTQYF. The covered CDR3 bases are TGTGCCAGCAGTGCAACATTATTTAACACAGATACG.